The source of this TCR beta chain is a study of PD-L1 blockade in urothelial cancer. Whole-study context: Most patients, about nine tenths of the roughly 29, were males with bladder-origin cancer.

Study-level results: Tumor-linked clones in blood grew more by 3 weeks in durable-benefit patients.

A note on this clone: The antigen remains undetermined.

Time point here: peripheral blood 6 weeks after treatment start. TCRdb's copy holds only in-frame clones and misses some; the assay was immunoSEQ multiplex PCR. The data show approximately 50,000 clones, with more than 75% seen just once and 2% to 3% held by the top ten. This sequence originates from a man aged 55-75 years with urothelial cancer. The sequencing used PBMCs, collected around atezolizumab (anti-PD-L1) treatment.

The CDR3 region is CASSYGQFPMNTEAFF. In nucleotides, the CDR3 is TGTGCCAGTAGTTACGGACAGTTCCCCATGAACACTGAAGCTTTCTTT. J is TRBJ1-1 and V is TRBV19; a possible D gene is TRBD1 (6 bases). The germline gives CDR1 LNHDA, CDR2 SQIVND (reference sequence). CDR3 size: 16 residues. V lost 5 bases and J lost 0, with 16 bases in between.